This record looks at one TCR beta chain sequence and its context. The data were obtained in a study of blood T cell repertoires in COVID-19. For the study at large: Material from acute and convalescent COVID-19 was sourced from the United States, Italy and Spain. PBMCs, B-cell-depleted T cells, or T cells were the source of the cDNA or gDNA that made up the material.

Original data processing: Reference gene primer amplification yielded estimated nucleated cell counts. Clones were sequenced by immunoSEQ multiplex PCR, and TCRdb holds only the in-frame ones, with some missing. From that table come the V and J calls and clone size; the DNA was used to work out D and trimming. Here the sample spans around 99,000 clones, around 83% being singletons. V lost 5 bases and J lost 8, with 13 bases in between. The CDR3 loop spans 13 amino acids. The sample consisted of peripheral blood. The chain combines TRBV12-3 or TRBV12-4 with TRBJ2-1; D unresolved. The TCR was taken from an elderly woman with active or convalescent COVID-19. The CDR3 coding sequence is TGTGCCAGCAGTCTACCACCAGGCGATGAGCAGTTCTTC. This translates into CASSLPPGDEQFF.